The 2 T cell receptor beta chains given below trace back to one sample, sequenced in a study of T cell repertoires in aging, cancer and after chemotherapy. TCR beta rearrangements were amplified from peripheral blood genomic DNA. Multiplex touch-down PCR with TRB-A/B primers amplified rearranged V-D-J TRB sequences. One entry per CDR3 protein, called by TCRdb with MiXCR from the multiplex PCR reads. Of about 8,200 distinct CDR3 sequences in the sample, 32% were seen once. Sequencing was done on a sample of blood. These receptors were taken from a human donor in good health.

The rearrangement uses TRBV7-2 and TRBJ2-2; D not resolved. V was trimmed by 5 bases and J by 6 bases, leaving 10 bases between them. Germline V gene sequence: CDR1 SGHTA, CDR2 FQGNSA. The CDR3 loop spans 13 amino acids. The CDR3 region is CASSPIVSGELFF. CDR3 coding DNA: TGTGCCAGCAGCCCGATAGTGTCCGGGGAGCTGTTTTTT.

The sample holds one count of this clonotype. The chain is built from TRBV7-2 and TRBJ2-2, with TRBD2 as a possible D gene (6 bases). Trimming stripped 5 bases from V and 2 bases from J, with 9 bases between. Germline loops: CDR1 SGHTA, CDR2 FQGNSA. This CDR3 region has 14 residues. CDR3 amino acids: CASSISGNTGELFF. In DNA form, the CDR3 reads TGTGCCAGCAGCATTAGCGGAAACACCGGGGAGCTGTTTTTT.